This is a list of T cell receptor beta chains from one sample in a study of CD8 T cells in ankylosing spondylitis. TCRdb itself ran the 5' RACE reads through MiXCR, one entry per CDR3 protein. The profile shows 100,000 to 150,000 distinct CDR3 sequences, more than 15% of them singletons. The sequenced sample consisted of blood, either unsorted or a sorted T cell fraction (not recorded which). The source is a male donor with ankylosing spondylitis. CDR3s include the opening cysteine and the closing phenylalanine or tryptophan. The D gene is left open where the match is weak. Clone size is stated in some rows and not others, as once, few, many or a class when expanded.

cdr3_nt cdr3_aa j_call d_call v_call clone_size
TGCGCCAGCAGCCTTACGGCGGGAGATATTGAGACCCAGTACTTC CASSLTAGDIETQYF TRBJ2-5 TRBD2 TRBV5-1 few
TGTGCCAGCAGCCAGGGACTAGCGGGACACACAGATACGCAGTATTTT CASSQGLAGHTDTQYF TRBJ2-3 TRBD2 TRBV3-1 -
TGCGCCAGCAGCTTGGCCGCGGTGGAAGAGACCCAGTACTTC CASSLAAVEETQYF TRBJ2-5 - TRBV5-1 -
TGCGCCAGCCAGCGGAACCCAGGGGCTACAGGCTACGAGCAGTACTTC CASQRNPGATGYEQYF TRBJ2-7 - TRBV4-1 few
TGTGCCACCTTGCCCGGGACTCCCAACCCCGGGGAGCTGTTTTTT CATLPGTPNPGELFF TRBJ2-2 - TRBV27 few
TGTGCCAGCAGTTACTGGGCTAGCGGGTACGATGAGCAGTTCTTC CASSYWASGYDEQFF TRBJ2-1 TRBD2 TRBV6-2/TRBV6-3 few
TGTGCCAGCAGTGCCTCCTACAATGAGCAGTTCTTC CASSASYNEQFF TRBJ2-1 - TRBV5-6 many
TGTGCCAGCAGCCGGGAGCCGGAGGACGGCGAGCAGTACTTC CASSREPEDGEQYF TRBJ2-7 - TRBV11-2 once
TGTGCCAGCAGTTTCTTACAGGGGAAGGATGGCTACACCTTC CASSFLQGKDGYTF TRBJ1-2 TRBD1 TRBV27 -
TGCGCCAGCAGTCATATAGCGACCAGCTCCTACAATGAGCAGTTCTTC CASSHIATSSYNEQFF TRBJ2-1 - TRBV4-1 -
TGTGCCAGCAGCTTAGGGCGGGAATCTAGCTACAATGAGCAGTTCTTC CASSLGRESSYNEQFF TRBJ2-1 - TRBV7-9 -
TGCGCCAGCAGCCAAGGCTCCGGAGCCACCGGGGAGCTGTTTTTT CASSQGSGATGELFF TRBJ2-2 - TRBV4-3 -
TGTGCCAGCAGTGCCACTAGCGGGAGATTTCCCAATGAGCAGTTCTTC CASSATSGRFPNEQFF TRBJ2-1 TRBD2 TRBV6-1 few
TGCGCCAGCAGCCAAGATACGGTCGGGGCAGGGCTAGCTGACAACACTGAAGCTTTCTTT CASSQDTVGAGLADNTEAFF TRBJ1-1 - TRBV4-1 -
TGCGCCAGCAGCCAAGCTCAGGGTTGGGAGCAGTTCTTC CASSQAQGWEQFF TRBJ2-1 - TRBV4-1 few
TGCGCCAGCAGCCAATACATAGCGGGCCAAGAGACCCAGTACTTC CASSQYIAGQETQYF TRBJ2-5 TRBD2 TRBV4-1 many
TGTGCCAGCAGCTTAGCACTTCGGGAGACCCAGTACTTC CASSLALRETQYF TRBJ2-5 - TRBV7-9 -
TGCAGCGTTGAATCAGTATACAATGAGCAGTTCTTC CSVESVYNEQFF TRBJ2-1 - TRBV29-1 many
TGTGCCAGCAGCCCACTCAGCGTGTACACTGAAGCTTTCTTT CASSPLSVYTEAFF TRBJ1-1 - TRBV7-9 few
TGTGCCAGCAGTTTGGGAGGTAGCACTGAAGCTTTCTTT CASSLGGSTEAFF TRBJ1-1 - TRBV12-3/TRBV12-4 many
TGCGCCAGCAGCCAAGAAGGCAGGACTCCATCCTACGAGCAGTACTTC CASSQEGRTPSYEQYF TRBJ2-7 - TRBV4-3 -
TGTGCCACCAGTGAAGGGTCTTCTGGGGAGCTGTTTTTT CATSEGSSGELFF TRBJ2-2 - TRBV24-1 -
TGCGCCAGCAGCCAGTTACAGGGTATAGGCTCCTACAATGAGCAGTTCTTC CASSQLQGIGSYNEQFF TRBJ2-1 - TRBV4-3 few
TGTGCCAGCAGCGTAGCTGGGAGGGTCCGCGGAGAGGAGCAGTTCTTC CASSVAGRVRGEEQFF TRBJ2-1 TRBD2 TRBV9 -
TGTGCCAGCAGCCCACTAGCGGGAGGGCCGGGCACAGATACGCAGTATTTT CASSPLAGGPGTDTQYF TRBJ2-3 TRBD2 TRBV28 -
TGCAGCGTTGAAGAGGGGACAGGGCTTTCCTACGAGCAGTACTTC CSVEEGTGLSYEQYF TRBJ2-7 TRBD1 TRBV29-1 few
TGTGCCAGCAATCTCGCGGGAGCTCGGAATGAGCAGTTCTTC CASNLAGARNEQFF TRBJ2-1 TRBD2 TRBV28 few
TGTGCCAGCAGCACAGAGGGACTTCGCGACTACAATGAGCAGTTCTTC CASSTEGLRDYNEQFF TRBJ2-1 - TRBV9 few
TGCGCCAGCAGCTCAGGACAGGCGAACACCGGGGAGCTGTTTTTT CASSSGQANTGELFF TRBJ2-2 TRBD1 TRBV5-1 -
TGTGCCAGCAGCTTATTAGAGGGAGGGGGCTTTGTCTACACCTTC CASSLLEGGGFVYTF TRBJ1-2 TRBD1 TRBV7-9 few